A single sample is the source of the 19 T cell receptor beta chains below, sequenced in a study of shared clonotypes between healthy human individuals. TCRdb's table, derived via immunoSEQ multiplex PCR, lists solely in-frame clones and lacks some. The sample has some 2.4 million clones; 93% are singletons. The material sequenced was naive CD4+ T cells from PBMCs. Subset given: CD45RA+ positively selected. These receptors came from a man between 18 and 35 years old in good health. Some clones in this sample may be carry-over from other donors' samples.

V is TRBV5-1 and J is TRBJ2-2; possible D gene TRBD2, 7 bases. Germline V gene data show CDR1 as SGHRS and CDR2 as YFSETQ. This CDR3 has 16 residues. The germline V and J ends were trimmed by 0 bases and 5 bases, with 14 bases remaining between them. CDR3 in DNA: TGCGCCAGCAGCTTGGATCGGGGGGCGCTGACCGGGGAGCTGTTTTTT. Its protein product is CASSLDRGALTGELFF.

This chain uses TRBV9 with TRBJ2-1; possibly TRBD2 for D (5 bases). CDR3 size: 12 residues. The V gene's germline CDR1 is SGDLS and CDR2 YYNGEE. V lost 3 bases and J lost 9, with 10 bases in between. CDR3: CASSARRGEQFF. CDR3 bases: TGTGCCAGCAGCGCGCGCCGGGGTGAGCAGTTCTTC.

This clone has more than one count but fewer than ten. The chain combines TRBV10-2 with TRBJ1-1; D remains ambiguous. V shed 5 bases and J shed 2 bases, with 9 bases lying between them. This CDR3 region has 13 residues. Germline CDR1 reads WSHSY; CDR2 reads SAAADI. As DNA, the CDR3 is TGCGCCAGCAGTACGACGGTTAACACTGAAGCTTTCTTT. Translated: CASSTTVNTEAFF.

Only a few counts were recorded for this clone. The chain carries TRBV27 and TRBJ2-7, with D maybe TRBD2 (5 bases). The CDR3 has 16 residues. Germline V gives CDR1 MNHEY, CDR2 SMNVEV (reference sequence). V was clipped by 5 bases and J by 7 bases, with 24 bases between them. CDR3 in DNA: TGTGCCAGCAGTCAGGCGACTACCCAACCCTCCAAAGAGCAGTACTTC. This gives the protein CASSQATTQPSKEQYF.

Comments on this clone: The sample has other DNA sequences that encode this CDR3 too. V and J are TRBV5-1 and TRBJ2-5, with 10 positions matching TRBD2. The V gene's germline CDR1 is SGHRS and CDR2 YFSETQ. CDR3 size: 15 residues. The J segment lost 3 bases and the V segment lost 0 bases, leaving 2 bases of the junction unmatched. CDR3 loop: CASSLDGTSEETQYF. Written as DNA, the CDR3 is TGCGCCAGCAGCTTGGATGGGACTAGCGAAGAGACCCAGTACTTC.

The J gene is TRBJ1-2, the V gene TRBV11-2; D may be TRBD1 (6 bases). The CDR3 has 15 amino acids. The V and J ends lost 4 bases and 0 bases respectively, with 12 bases between them. Germline assignment: CDR1 SGHAT and CDR2 FQNNGV. The CDR3 DNA reads TGTGCCAGCAGCTCCCTCCGACAGGCTAACTATGGCTACACCTTC. Protein product: CASSSLRQANYGYTF.

The chain links TRBV11-2 to TRBJ2-7; 8 nucleotides match TRBD1. CDR1 SGHAT and CDR2 FQNNGV come from the germline V gene. CDR3 length equals 13 residues. The junction had 10 bases not matched to a gene; V was cut back by 3 bases and J by 12 bases. Here the CDR3 reads CASSLDRVGTRYF. DNA for the CDR3: TGTGCCAGCAGCTTGGACAGGGTGGGCACGAGGTACTTC.

The rearrangement links TRBV6-5 to TRBJ1-3; possibly TRBD1 for D (5 bases). Per germline, CDR1 MNHEY and CDR2 SVGAGI. Trimming shortened V by 10 bases and J by 0 bases, and 13 bases separated the two germline ends. This CDR3 is 14 amino acids long. CDR3: CATQDKASGNTIYF. As DNA, the CDR3 is TGTGCCACCCAGGACAAAGCCTCTGGAAACACCATATATTTT.

In this sample, this clone turned up once. The chain has TRBV6-5 and TRBJ1-2; 8 positions agree with TRBD1. The CDR3 contains 14 residues. V gave up 5 bases and J gave up 8 bases; unmatched junction bases: 10. Germline loops: CDR1 MNHEY, CDR2 SVGAGI. The CDR3 DNA is TGTGCCAGCAGTCGCTCTCGGACAGGGCAAGGCTACACCTTC. It codes for CASSRSRTGQGYTF.

The chain is built from TRBV30 and TRBJ2-5; a weak D match, TRBD2 (5 bases). Trimming removed 2 bases from V and 5 bases from J, with 15 bases in between. Germline values: CDR1 GTSNPN, CDR2 SVGIG (reference sequence). The CDR3 extends over 14 amino acids. CDR3 protein: CAWSRLGVRETQYF. CDR3 DNA: TGTGCCTGGAGTAGGCTCGGGGTACGGGAGACCCAGTACTTC.

V is TRBV29-1 and J is TRBJ2-7; D possibly corresponds to TRBD2 (6 bases). CDR1 and CDR2 from the germline V gene are SQVTM and ANQGSEA. The CDR3 extends over 12 amino acids. The V end was cut by 6 bases, the J end by 0 bases, with 9 bases between. In DNA, the CDR3 is TGCAGCGTCAGGGAGGCCTCCTACGAGCAGTACTTC. Protein sequence: CSVREASYEQYF.

The V call is TRBV28, the J call TRBJ2-1, with TRBD1 matching over 10 bases. The length of the CDR3 is 14 residues. The germline CDR1 and CDR2 sequences are MDHEN and SYDVKM. J gave up 8 bases and V 7 bases, and 8 bases lay outside the gene matches. The CDR3 sequence: CASKVRTGGDEQFF. The CDR3 DNA follows: TGTGCCAGCAAAGTTCGGACAGGGGGGGATGAGCAGTTCTTC.

As concerns this clone: The sample contains more than one DNA sequence encoding this CDR3. The CDR3 DNA is TGTGCCAGCAGCCTCGACCCGAACACTGAAGCTTTCTTT. Its translation: CASSLDPNTEAFF. The chain combines TRBV7-3 with TRBJ1-1, with no clear D. The CDR3 runs to 13 residues. V dropped 5 bases and J dropped 1 base, with 8 bases sitting between them. Germline CDR1 and CDR2: SGHTA and FQGTGA.

CDR3 sequence (DNA): TGTGCCAGCAGCCCGGCCTATAGGAGCAATGAGCAGTTCTTC. As protein: CASSPAYRSNEQFF. The chain has TRBV7-2 and TRBJ2-1; D is ambiguous. CDR3 length equals 14 residues. Germline values: CDR1 SGHTA, CDR2 FQGNSA. The germline V and J ends were trimmed by 5 bases and 6 bases, with 14 bases remaining between them.

The chain is built from TRBV6-5 and TRBJ2-4; TRBD1 might be the D (6 bases). V was clipped by 5 bases and J by 7 bases, with 15 bases between them. Germline CDR1 reads MNHEY; CDR2 reads SVGAGI. The CDR3 covers 14 residues. The CDR3 here is CASSPPWGRNIQYF. Written as DNA, the CDR3 is TGTGCCAGCAGTCCGCCTTGGGGGCGGAACATTCAGTACTTC.

The V gene is TRBV28, the J gene TRBJ2-7; perhaps TRBD2 as D (5 bases). Germline CDR1 is MDHEN and CDR2 is SYDVKM. This CDR3 is 11 amino acids long. V was pared by 5 bases and J by 6 bases, with 8 bases between. The CDR3 here is CASSMRVEQYF. The CDR3 DNA sequence: TGTGCCAGCAGTATGAGGGTCGAGCAGTACTTC.

Concerning this clone itself: The same CDR3 arises from other DNA sequences in this sample as well. This chain uses TRBV20-1 with TRBJ2-7; D remains unclear. CDR3 size: 11 residues. The V and J ends lost 3 bases and 2 bases respectively, with 5 bases between them. Germline CDR1 and CDR2: DFQATT and SNEGSKA (reference sequence). The CDR3 loop reads CSARATYEQYF. In DNA, the CDR3 is TGCAGTGCTAGGGCAACCTACGAGCAGTACTTC.

The chain joins TRBV19 to TRBJ2-1; D not resolved. Germline V gene lookup returns CDR1 LNHDA and CDR2 SQIVND (reference sequence). CDR3 length: 16 residues. V lost 11 bases and J lost 6, with 26 bases in between. The CDR3 here is CAQEEEEMRLGNEQFF. CDR3 nucleotide sequence: TGTGCCCAAGAAGAAGAGGAAATGCGCCTAGGCAATGAGCAGTTCTTC.

This clone was recorded only once. For the CDR3, the DNA is TGTGCCAGCAGCTCGGGACGAAGCTCCTACAATGAGCAGTTCTTC. It codes for CASSSGRSSYNEQFF. The chain combines TRBV7-9 with TRBJ2-1, with D perhaps given as TRBD1 or TRBD2 (5 bases each). Germline CDR1 and CDR2: SEHNR and FQNEAQ (reference sequence). V lost 4 bases and J lost 0, with 10 bases in between. The CDR3 extends over 15 amino acids.